The text below deals with one T cell receptor (beta chain). The germline CDR1 and CDR2 sequences are MNHEY and SVGAGI. V gave up 6 bases and J gave up 2 bases; unmatched junction bases: 6. The CDR3 sequence is 15 residues long. This sample is part of a study of blood T cell repertoires in COVID-19. The table came from immunoSEQ multiplex PCR; TCRdb's copy has only in-frame clones and leaves some out. The sample holds about 22,000 clones; approximately 91% are singletons and the top ten take 2.5% to 3.5%. This TCR was recovered from a woman between 65 and 79 years old with active COVID-19. The rearrangement links TRBV6-5 to TRBJ2-2; 7 bases align to TRBD1. The specimen was peripheral blood. CDR3 region: CASRPGTDNTGELFF. The DNA of the CDR3 is TGTGCCAGCAGACCCGGGACAGACAACACCGGGGAGCTGTTTTTT.